The next 18 T cell receptor beta chains were all read from a single sample in a study of blood T cells in healthy people across ages. The second PCR ran roughly 6 to 12 cycles with a sample-barcoded 5' primer and J-beta primers. TCRdb reprocessed the 5' RACE reads with MiXCR, giving one entry per CDR3 protein. The sample lists 800,000 to 950,000 distinct CDR3 sequences; under 35% were seen once. These data were likewise used in another study, on T cells of mothers and their children.

Sequencing used blood. The receptors come from a woman in her forties in good health.

As regards this clonotype: Given a much more abundant clone one base away, this may be a read error. V usage is TRBV5-1 and J usage is TRBJ2-3; D is uncertain. The CDR3 sequence is 12 residues long. Germline V lookup: CDR1 SGHRS, CDR2 YFSETQ. The CDR3 sequence is CASSHFPDTRYF. Here the CDR3 DNA reads TGCGCCAGCAGCCATTTCCCCGATACGCGGTATTTT.

A few counts support this clonotype. This sequence joins TRBV7-2 and TRBJ2-1; tentatively, D is TRBD1 (5 bases). The length of the CDR3 is 14 residues. CDR1 is SGHTA, CDR2 FQGNSA, per germline. V gave up 0 bases and J gave up 8 bases, with 11 bases separating them. The CDR3 nucleotides read TGTGCCAGCAGCTTAGCTACAGGTCCGTATGAGCAGTTCTTC. Its translation: CASSLATGPYEQFF.

The chain joins TRBV6-1 to TRBJ2-1; tentatively, D is TRBD1 (6 bases). The CDR3 consists of 14 residues. The germline gives CDR1 MNHNS, CDR2 SASEGT. Between the trimmed V and J ends, which lost 6 bases and 6 bases, there was a span of 15 bases. The CDR3 reads CASRKDQGGNEQFF. CDR3 sequence (DNA): TGTGCCAGCAGAAAGGACCAAGGGGGCAATGAGCAGTTCTTC.

The chain joins TRBV28 to TRBJ2-3; D possibly uses TRBD1 or TRBD2 (6 bases each). This CDR3 region has 11 residues. The germline gives CDR1 MDHEN, CDR2 SYDVKM. Trimming took off 3 bases at V and 14 bases at J, with 12 bases between the two ends. DNA for the CDR3: TGTGCCAGCAGTTTTAGGGGGGATCGGTATTTT. Translated: CASSFRGDRYF.

Many counts were recorded for this clonotype. The V gene is TRBV20-1, the J gene TRBJ1-1; possible D gene TRBD1, 6 bases. The germline V and J ends were trimmed by 6 bases and 6 bases, with 29 bases remaining between them. Germline CDR1 reads DFQATT; CDR2 reads SNEGSKA (reference sequence). The CDR3 loop spans 17 amino acids. The CDR3 protein is CSAIKPGTRWNSAEAFF. CDR3 coding DNA: TGCAGTGCCATCAAACCGGGGACAAGGTGGAACAGCGCTGAAGCTTTCTTT.

Concerning this clonotype itself: A much larger clone lies one base from this, so it may be a read error. The V call is TRBV5-1, the J call TRBJ2-7, with 7 bases identical to TRBD1. CDR1 SGHRS and CDR2 YFSETQ come from the germline V gene. This CDR3 is built from 12 residues. CDR3 DNA sequence: TGCGCCAGCAACTTGGGGGACAGCGAGCAGTACTTC. Protein product: CASNLGDSEQYF. The full variable domain, its missing parts supplied by reference TRBV5-1 and TRBJ2-7, is KAGVTQTPRYLIKTRGQQVTLSCSPISGHRSVSWYQQTPGQGLQFLFEYFSETQRNKGNFPGRFSGRQFSNSRSEMNVSTLELGDSALYLCASNLGDSEQYFGPGTRLTVT.

This clonotype turned up a few times. Mismatch with germline at one junction end may stem from a read error. This chain uses TRBV29-1 with TRBJ2-5; D is possibly TRBD1 or TRBD2 (5 bases each). This CDR3 spans 13 amino acids. Germline CDR1 SQVTM, CDR2 ANQGSEA. The CDR3 loop is CSSEGRDQGTQYF. The CDR3 nucleotides are TGCAGCTCCGAGGGCAGGGACCAAGGGACCCAGTACTTC.

This clonotype was recorded a few times. This chain joins TRBV11-2 and TRBJ2-5; weak D call: TRBD1 (5 bases). CDR3 length: 15 amino acids. V was shortened by 3 bases and J by 4 bases, with 15 bases between the two germline ends. The V gene's germline CDR1 is SGHAT and CDR2 FQNNGV. CDR3 amino acids: CASSLEWGGRETQYF. In nucleotides, the CDR3 is TGTGCCAGCAGCTTGGAATGGGGCGGACGAGAGACCCAGTACTTC.

The V and J genes are TRBV7-9 and TRBJ1-1, with D possibly being TRBD1 (5 bases). CDR1 and CDR2 from the germline V gene are SEHNR and FQNEAQ (reference sequence). The V gene lost 1 base and the J gene lost 3 bases, with 12 bases spanning the gap. The CDR3 is 15 amino acids. CDR3 DNA: TGTGCCAGCAGCTTAGGAGGAGGGGAATACACTGAAGCTTTCTTT. This translates into CASSLGGGEYTEAFF.

This clonotype was recorded many times. This rearrangement joins TRBV7-6 to TRBJ2-7; either TRBD1 or TRBD2 may supply D (6 bases each). Germline loops: CDR1 SGHVS, CDR2 FNYEAQ. The V gene lost 3 bases and the J gene lost 4 bases, with 13 bases spanning the gap. The CDR3 is made up of 14 amino acids. The CDR3 reads CASSFDGGIYEQYF. The CDR3 coding sequence is TGTGCCAGCAGCTTCGACGGGGGCATTTACGAGCAGTACTTC.

The chain carries TRBV7-6 and TRBJ1-6; 8 nucleotides match TRBD1. The CDR3 has 14 residues. Losses at the gene ends were 2 bases for V and 10 bases for J; bases not matched to a gene: 4. CDR1 is SGHVS and CDR2 is FNYEAQ in the germline V gene. The DNA of the CDR3 is TGTGCCAGCAGCTTAAGCCAGGGGGCCTCACCCCTCCACTTT. Translation gives CASSLSQGASPLHF.

This clonotype was counted many times. The gene calls are TRBV15 and TRBJ2-1; perhaps TRBD2 as D (6 bases). Germline CDR1 is LNHNV and CDR2 is YYDKDF (reference sequence). The CDR3 runs to 15 residues. Trimming stripped 0 bases from V and 6 bases from J, with 12 bases between. CDR3 residues: CATSREVGGLNEQFF. For the CDR3, the DNA is TGTGCCACCAGCAGAGAGGTGGGGGGACTCAATGAGCAGTTCTTC.

This clonotype was picked up a small number of times. This chain links TRBV28 with TRBJ2-5; 16 positions match TRBD2. Trimming cost V 2 bases and J 2 bases; bases outside gene matches: 11. The CDR3 loop spans 20 amino acids. Germline-derived CDR1 and CDR2 are MDHEN and SYDVKM. CDR3 protein: CASSLTLPGLAGGPQETQYF. CDR3 coding DNA: TGTGCCAGCAGTTTAACACTTCCGGGACTAGCGGGGGGGCCTCAAGAGACCCAGTACTTC.

The genes are TRBV5-1 and TRBJ2-2, with 8 positions matching TRBD2. J was trimmed by 7 bases and V by 3 bases; bases with no gene match: 5. Looked up from germline, CDR1 is SGHRS and CDR2 is YFSETQ. The CDR3 sequence is 14 residues long. The CDR3 reads CASSSGGADGELFF. CDR3 sequence (DNA): TGCGCCAGCAGCTCCGGGGGGGCCGACGGGGAGCTGTTTTTT.

As DNA, the CDR3 is TGTGCCAGCAGCGTAGACCTCGTGAACACCGGGGAGCTGTTTTTT. As protein: CASSVDLVNTGELFF. V and J are TRBV9 and TRBJ2-2; no clear D. The CDR3 covers 15 residues. V lost 0 bases, J lost 1 base, and 7 bases lay in between. The germline V gene encodes CDR1 SGDLS and CDR2 YYNGEE. The full variable domain, with the rest looked up from reference TRBV9 and TRBJ2-2, is DSGVTQTPKHLITATGQRVTLRCSPRSGDLSVYWYQQSLDQGLQFLIQYYNGEERAKGNILERFSAQQFPDLHSELNLSSLELGDSALYFCASSVDLVNTGELFFGEGSRLTVL.

The chain recombines TRBV10-3 with TRBJ2-1; D remains unclear. Deletions cut 10 bases from V and 3 bases from J, with 13 bases between. Germline values: CDR1 ENHRY, CDR2 SYGVKD. The CDR3 contains 13 residues. In DNA, the CDR3 is TGTGCCACCACGGGCGTGGTCTACAATGAGCAGTTCTTC. Translating it yields CATTGVVYNEQFF.

This clonotype was detected ten times or more. The V and J genes are TRBV12-3 or TRBV12-4 and TRBJ2-5; TRBD2 matches at 7 bases. This CDR3 spans 16 amino acids. V lost 5 bases and J lost 5; bases outside the gene matches: 14. The CDR3 sequence: CASSPPLLAIGETQYF. The CDR3 DNA reads as TGTGCCAGCAGTCCCCCGTTACTAGCGATTGGGGAGACCCAGTACTTC.

This rearrangement joins TRBV20-1 to TRBJ2-7; no definite D call. The V end was cut by 3 bases, the J end by 3 bases, with 12 bases between. The length of the CDR3 is 13 residues. Looked up from germline, CDR1 is DFQATT and CDR2 is SNEGSKA (reference sequence). CDR3 loop: CSARENPSYEQYF. The CDR3 nucleotides are TGCAGTGCTAGGGAGAATCCTAGCTACGAGCAGTACTTC.